This TCR beta chain was captured in a study of shared clonotypes between healthy human individuals. Concerning this clone itself: The antigen is unknown.

Findings and limits, study-wide: Clonotypes which were not shared had lower generation probabilities than clonotypes that all four donors shared.

Clones were read by immunoSEQ multiplex PCR, and TCRdb kept only the in-frame ones, dropping some. Of millions of clones in the sample, approximately 90% were seen once. Germline CDR1 is SGHAT and CDR2 is FQNNGV. V trimming: 3 bases; J trimming: 6 bases; junction bases outside the gene matches: 2. This CDR3 region has 15 residues. J is TRBJ2-2 and V is TRBV11-2; 12 bases map to TRBD1. The specimen was naive CD4+ T cells sorted from blood. The subset denotes: CD45RA+ positively selected. This sequence originates from a man between 18 and 29 years old in good health. The CDR3 is CASSLGQGAAGELFF. CDR3 coding DNA: TGTGCCAGCAGCTTGGGACAGGGGGCCGCCGGGGAGCTGTTTTTT.